The clone carrying this TCR beta chain has more than one count but fewer than ten. The antigen is undetermined. CDR3 size: 14 residues. J gave up 7 bases and V 5 bases, and 5 bases lay outside the gene matches. Germline V gene data show CDR1 as MNHNS and CDR2 as SASEGT. These data come from a study of regulatory T cells in long-lasting Graves disease. Findings of the study overall: Public clonotype sharing was higher in persistent than newly diagnosed patients. There was favoring of TRBV28, TRBJ1-2 and TRBJ2-5 in persistent disease.

Researchers made TCR beta libraries by using iRepertoire HTBI primers and running Arm-PCR on CDR3 regions. TCRdb re-called the multiplex PCR reads through MiXCR, storing one row per CDR3 protein. The profile shows about 240,000 distinct CDR3 sequences, around 20% of them singletons. Described time point: newly diagnosed GD, antithyroid drugs for less than 3 months. PBMCs were the source of the RNA used for TCR sequencing. American Thyroid Association guidelines defined how Graves' disease was diagnosed. Xi'an, China, was home to the endocrinology department that provided patients. The TCR comes from a female donor with Graves disease. The V and J genes are TRBV6-1 and TRBJ1-6; TRBD1 aligns across 7 bases. Material: peripheral blood mononuclear cells (PBMCs), obtained at new diagnosis, from a patient treated with antithyroid drugs. The CDR3 is CASSIRDRNSPLHF. The CDR3 region has the DNA TGTGCCAGCAGTATCCGGGACAGAAATTCACCCCTCCACTTT.